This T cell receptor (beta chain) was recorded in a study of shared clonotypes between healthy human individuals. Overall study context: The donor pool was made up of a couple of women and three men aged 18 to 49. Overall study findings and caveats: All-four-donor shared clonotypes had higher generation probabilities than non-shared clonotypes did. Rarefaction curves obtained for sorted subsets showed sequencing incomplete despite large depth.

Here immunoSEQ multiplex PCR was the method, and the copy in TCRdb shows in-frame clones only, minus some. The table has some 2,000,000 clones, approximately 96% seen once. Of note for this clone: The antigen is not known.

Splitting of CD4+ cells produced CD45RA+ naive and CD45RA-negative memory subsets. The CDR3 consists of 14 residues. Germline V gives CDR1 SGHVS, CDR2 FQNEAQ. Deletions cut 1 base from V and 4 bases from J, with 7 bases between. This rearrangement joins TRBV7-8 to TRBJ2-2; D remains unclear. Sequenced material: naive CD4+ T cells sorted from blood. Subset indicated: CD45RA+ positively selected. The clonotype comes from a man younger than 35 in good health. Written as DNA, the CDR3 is TGTGCCAGCAGCTTAGTCTGGGCCACCGGGGAGCTGTTTTTT. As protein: CASSLVWATGELFF.